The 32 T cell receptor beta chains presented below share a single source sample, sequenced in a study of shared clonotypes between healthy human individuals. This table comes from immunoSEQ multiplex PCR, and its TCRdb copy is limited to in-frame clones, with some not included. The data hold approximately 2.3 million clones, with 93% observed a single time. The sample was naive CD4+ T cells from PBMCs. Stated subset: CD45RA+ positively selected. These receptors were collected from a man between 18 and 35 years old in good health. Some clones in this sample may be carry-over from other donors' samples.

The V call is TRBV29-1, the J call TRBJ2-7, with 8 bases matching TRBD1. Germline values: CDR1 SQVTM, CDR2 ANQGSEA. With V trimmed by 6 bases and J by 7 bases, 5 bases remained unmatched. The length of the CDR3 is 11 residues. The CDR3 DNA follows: TGCAGCGTGGGCTGGACAGGGGAGCAGTACTTC. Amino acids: CSVGWTGEQYF.

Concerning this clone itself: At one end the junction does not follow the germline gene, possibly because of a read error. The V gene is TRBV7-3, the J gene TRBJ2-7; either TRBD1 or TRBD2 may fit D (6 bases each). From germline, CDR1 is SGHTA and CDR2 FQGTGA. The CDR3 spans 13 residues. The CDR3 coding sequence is TGTGCCAGCAGCCGGGGGCCCGAAGCCCTTTTGCACTTC. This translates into CASSRGPEALLHF.

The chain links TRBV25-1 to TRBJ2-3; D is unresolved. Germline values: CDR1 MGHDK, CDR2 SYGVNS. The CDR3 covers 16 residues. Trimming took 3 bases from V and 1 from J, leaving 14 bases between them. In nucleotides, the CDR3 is TGTGCCAGCAGTGAGGGCCTCAACATGGGCACAGATACGCAGTATTTT. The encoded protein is CASSEGLNMGTDTQYF. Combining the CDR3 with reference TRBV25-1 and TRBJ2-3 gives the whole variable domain EADIYQTPRYLVIGTGKKITLECSQTMGHDKMYWYQQDPGMELHLIHYSYGVNSTEKGDLSSESTVSRIRTEHFPLTLESARPSHTSQYLCASSEGLNMGTDTQYFGPGTRLTVL.

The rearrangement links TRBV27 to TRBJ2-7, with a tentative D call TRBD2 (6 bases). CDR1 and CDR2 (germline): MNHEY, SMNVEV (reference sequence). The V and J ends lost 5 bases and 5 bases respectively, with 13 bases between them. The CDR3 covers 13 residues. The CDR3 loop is CASSPISGDEQYF. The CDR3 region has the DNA TGTGCCAGCAGTCCTATTAGCGGCGACGAGCAGTACTTC.

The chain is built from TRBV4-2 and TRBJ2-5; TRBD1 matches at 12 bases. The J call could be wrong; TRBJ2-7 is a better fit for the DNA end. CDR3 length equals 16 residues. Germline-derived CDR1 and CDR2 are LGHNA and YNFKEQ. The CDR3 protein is CASSHYEGQGAGEQYF. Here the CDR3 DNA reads TGTGCCAGCAGCCACTACGAGGGACAGGGGGCGGGCGAGCAGTACTTC.

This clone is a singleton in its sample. CDR3 nucleotide sequence: TGTGCCAGTAGAGAGGGGACGGAGTATGGCTACACCTTC. Residues: CASREGTEYGYTF. The J gene is TRBJ1-2, the V gene TRBV19; weak D call: TRBD1 (5 bases). CDR1 and CDR2 from the germline V gene are LNHDA and SQIVND (reference sequence). The CDR3 spans 13 residues. V shed 6 bases and J shed 5 bases, with 13 bases lying between them.

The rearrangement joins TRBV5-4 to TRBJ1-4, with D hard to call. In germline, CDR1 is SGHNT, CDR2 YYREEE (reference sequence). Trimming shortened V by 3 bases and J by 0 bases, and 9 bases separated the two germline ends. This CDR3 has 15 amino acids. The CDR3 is CASSWGGATNEKLFF. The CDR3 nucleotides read TGTGCCAGCAGCTGGGGTGGGGCAACTAATGAAAAACTGTTTTTT.

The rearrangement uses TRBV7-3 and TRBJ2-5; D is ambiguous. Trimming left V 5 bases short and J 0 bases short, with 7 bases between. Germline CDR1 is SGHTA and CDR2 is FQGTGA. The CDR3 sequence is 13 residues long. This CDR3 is CASSARYQETQYF. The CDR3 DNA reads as TGTGCCAGCAGCGCCAGATACCAAGAGACCCAGTACTTC.

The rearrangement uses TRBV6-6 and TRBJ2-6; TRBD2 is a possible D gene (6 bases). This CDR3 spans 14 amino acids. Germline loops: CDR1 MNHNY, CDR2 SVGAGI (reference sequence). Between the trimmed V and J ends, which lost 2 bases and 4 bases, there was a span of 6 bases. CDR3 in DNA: TGTGCCAGCAGTTACGCGGGAGGGGCCAACGTCCTGACTTTC. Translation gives CASSYAGGANVLTF.

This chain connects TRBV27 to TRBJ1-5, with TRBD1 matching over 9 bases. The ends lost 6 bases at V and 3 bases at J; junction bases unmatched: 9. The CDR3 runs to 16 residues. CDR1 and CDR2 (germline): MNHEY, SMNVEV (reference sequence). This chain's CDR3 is CASSGTGQGPNQPQHF. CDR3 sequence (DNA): TGTGCCAGCAGCGGCACGGGACAGGGCCCCAATCAGCCCCAGCATTTT.

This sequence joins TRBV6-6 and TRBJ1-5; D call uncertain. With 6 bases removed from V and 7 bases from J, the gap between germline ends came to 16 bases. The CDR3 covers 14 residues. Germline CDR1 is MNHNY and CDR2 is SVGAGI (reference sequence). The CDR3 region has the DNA TGTGCCAGCAGCCCCCCAAGCAGGTACCAGCCCCAGCATTTT. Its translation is CASSPPSRYQPQHF.

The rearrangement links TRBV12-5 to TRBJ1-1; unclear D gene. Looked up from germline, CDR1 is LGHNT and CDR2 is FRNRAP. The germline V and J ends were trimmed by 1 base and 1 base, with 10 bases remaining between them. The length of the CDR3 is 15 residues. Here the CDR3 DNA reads TGTGCTAGTGGTTTGGACACTCGGGCGAACACTGAAGCTTTCTTT. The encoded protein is CASGLDTRANTEAFF.

In DNA form, the CDR3 reads TGTGCCAGCTGCCTAGGAGGCTACAATGAGCAGTTCTTC. Encoded protein: CASCLGGYNEQFF. The V and J genes are TRBV2 and TRBJ2-1, with D possibly matching TRBD2 (5 bases). V was pared by 8 bases and J by 3 bases, with 11 bases between. Germline assignment: CDR1 SNHLY and CDR2 FYNNEI. The CDR3 has 13 amino acids.

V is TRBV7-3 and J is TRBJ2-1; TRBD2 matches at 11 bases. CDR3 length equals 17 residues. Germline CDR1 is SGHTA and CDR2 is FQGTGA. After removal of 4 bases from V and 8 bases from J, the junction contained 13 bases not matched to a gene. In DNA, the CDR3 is TGTGCCAGCAGCTCCCGGGGTAGCGGGAGGGCCAGGGATGAGCAGTTCTTC. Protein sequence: CASSSRGSGRARDEQFF.

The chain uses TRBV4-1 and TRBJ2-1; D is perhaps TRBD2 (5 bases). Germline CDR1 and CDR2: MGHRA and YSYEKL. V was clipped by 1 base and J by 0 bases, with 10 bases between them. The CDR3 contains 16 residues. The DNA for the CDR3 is TGCGCCAGCAGCCAAGTAATGGCGGGCTCCTACAATGAGCAGTTCTTC. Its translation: CASSQVMAGSYNEQFF.

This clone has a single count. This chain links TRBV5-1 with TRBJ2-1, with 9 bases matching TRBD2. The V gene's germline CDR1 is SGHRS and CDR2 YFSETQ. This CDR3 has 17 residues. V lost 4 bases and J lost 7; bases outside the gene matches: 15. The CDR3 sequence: CASSLLAGVSVGNEQFF. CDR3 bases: TGCGCCAGCAGCCTATTAGCGGGAGTTAGTGTAGGTAATGAGCAGTTCTTC.

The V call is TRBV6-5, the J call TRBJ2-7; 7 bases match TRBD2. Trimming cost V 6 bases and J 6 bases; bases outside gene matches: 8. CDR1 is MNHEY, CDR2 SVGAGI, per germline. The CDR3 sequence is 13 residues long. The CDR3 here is CASRPGTTVEQYF. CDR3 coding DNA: TGTGCCAGCAGACCCGGGACTACAGTCGAGCAGTACTTC.

CDR3 nucleotides: TGTGCCAGCAGCCTACACAGGGGGCGCGTCGGGAGGTATGGCTACACCTTC. Its translation: CASSLHRGRVGRYGYTF. The chain employs TRBV28 and TRBJ1-2, with 9 bases identical to TRBD1. V lost 6 bases, J lost 5 bases, and 16 bases stayed unmatched. Germline-derived CDR1 and CDR2 are MDHEN and SYDVKM. The length of the CDR3 is 17 residues.

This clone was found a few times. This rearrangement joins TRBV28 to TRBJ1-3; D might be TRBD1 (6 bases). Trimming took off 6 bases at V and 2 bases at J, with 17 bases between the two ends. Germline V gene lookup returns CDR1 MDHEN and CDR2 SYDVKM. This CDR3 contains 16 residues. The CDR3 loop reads CASRPRDRLTGNTIYF. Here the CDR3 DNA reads TGTGCCAGCAGACCTCGCGACAGGCTTACTGGAAACACCATATATTTT.

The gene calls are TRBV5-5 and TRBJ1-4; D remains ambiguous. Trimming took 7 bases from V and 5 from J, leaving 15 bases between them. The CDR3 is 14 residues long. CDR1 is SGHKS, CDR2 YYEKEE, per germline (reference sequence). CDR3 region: CASSNPNPNEKLFF. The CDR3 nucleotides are TGTGCCAGCTCGAACCCAAATCCAAATGAAAAACTGTTTTTT. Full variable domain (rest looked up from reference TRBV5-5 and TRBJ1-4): DAGVTQSPTHLIKTRGQQVTLRCSPISGHKSVSWYQQVLGQGPQFIFQYYEKEERGRGNFPDRFSARQFPNYSSELNVNALLLGDSALYLCASSNPNPNEKLFFGSGTQLSVL.

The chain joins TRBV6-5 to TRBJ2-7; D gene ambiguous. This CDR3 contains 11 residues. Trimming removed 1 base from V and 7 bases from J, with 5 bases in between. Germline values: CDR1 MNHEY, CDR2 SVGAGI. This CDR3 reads CASSYLREQYF. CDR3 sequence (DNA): TGTGCCAGCAGTTACTTACGGGAGCAGTACTTC.

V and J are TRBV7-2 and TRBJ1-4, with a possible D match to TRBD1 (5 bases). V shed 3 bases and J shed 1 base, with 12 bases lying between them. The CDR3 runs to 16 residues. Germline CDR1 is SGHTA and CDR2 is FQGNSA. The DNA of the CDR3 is TGTGCCAGCAGCTTTCAGGGAGTGGTAACTAATGAAAAACTGTTTTTT. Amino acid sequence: CASSFQGVVTNEKLFF.

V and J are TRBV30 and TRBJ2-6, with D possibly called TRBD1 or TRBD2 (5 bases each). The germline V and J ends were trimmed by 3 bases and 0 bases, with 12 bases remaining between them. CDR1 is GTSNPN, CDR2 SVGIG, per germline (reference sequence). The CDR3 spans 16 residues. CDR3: CAWRGPSSSGANVLTF. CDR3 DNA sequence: TGTGCCTGGAGGGGACCGTCGAGCTCTGGGGCCAACGTCCTGACTTTC.

CDR3 in DNA: TGTGCCAGCAGCCTTGCAGGGGGCAACTATGGCTACACCTTC. Its protein is CASSLAGGNYGYTF. This sequence joins TRBV5-5 and TRBJ1-2; 8 bases fit TRBD1. The CDR3 runs to 14 residues. CDR1 and CDR2 from the germline V gene are SGHKS and YYEKEE (reference sequence). V was pared by 4 bases and J by 2 bases, with 4 bases of the junction left unmatched.

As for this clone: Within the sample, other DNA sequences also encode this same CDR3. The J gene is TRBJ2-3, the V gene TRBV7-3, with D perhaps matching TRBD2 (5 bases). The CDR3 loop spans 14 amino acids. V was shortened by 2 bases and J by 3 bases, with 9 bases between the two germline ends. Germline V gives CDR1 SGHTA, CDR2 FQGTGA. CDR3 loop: CASSLSRDTDTQYF. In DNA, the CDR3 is TGTGCCAGCAGCTTATCTCGGGATACAGATACGCAGTATTTT. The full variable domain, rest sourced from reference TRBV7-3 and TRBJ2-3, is GAGVSQTPSNKVTEKGKYVELRCDPISGHTALYWYRQSLGQGPEFLIYFQGTGAADDSGLPNDRFFAVRPEGSVSTLKIQRTERGDSAVYLCASSLSRDTDTQYFGPGTRLTVL.

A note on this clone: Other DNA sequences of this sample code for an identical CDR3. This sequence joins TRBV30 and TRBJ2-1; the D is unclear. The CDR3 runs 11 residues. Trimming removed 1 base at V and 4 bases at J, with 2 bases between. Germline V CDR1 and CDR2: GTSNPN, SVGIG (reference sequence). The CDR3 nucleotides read TGTGCCTGGAGTGGGTACAATGAGCAGTTCTTC. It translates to CAWSGYNEQFF.

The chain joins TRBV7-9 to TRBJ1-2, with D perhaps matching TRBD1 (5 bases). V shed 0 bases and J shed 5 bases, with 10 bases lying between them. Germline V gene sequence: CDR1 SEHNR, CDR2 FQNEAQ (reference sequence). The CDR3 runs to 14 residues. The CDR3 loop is CASSLAGREYGYTF. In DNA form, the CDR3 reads TGTGCCAGCAGCTTAGCGGGCAGGGAGTATGGCTACACCTTC.

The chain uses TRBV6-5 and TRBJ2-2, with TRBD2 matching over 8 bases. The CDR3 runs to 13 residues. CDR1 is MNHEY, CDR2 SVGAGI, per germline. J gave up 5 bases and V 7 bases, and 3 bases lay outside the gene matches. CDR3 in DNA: TGTGCCAGCACTGTAGCGGGAACCGGGGAGCTGTTTTTT. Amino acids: CASTVAGTGELFF.

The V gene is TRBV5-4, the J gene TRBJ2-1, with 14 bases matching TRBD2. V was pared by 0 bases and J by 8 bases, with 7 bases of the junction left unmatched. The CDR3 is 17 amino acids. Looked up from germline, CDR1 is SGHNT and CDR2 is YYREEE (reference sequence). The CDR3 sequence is CASSLGGLAGATHEQFF. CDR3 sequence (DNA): TGTGCCAGCAGCTTGGGGGGACTAGCGGGAGCCACACATGAGCAGTTCTTC.

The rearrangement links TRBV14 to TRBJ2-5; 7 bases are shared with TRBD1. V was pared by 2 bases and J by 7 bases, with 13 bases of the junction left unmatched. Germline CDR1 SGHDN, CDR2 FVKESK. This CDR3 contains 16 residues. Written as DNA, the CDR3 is TGTGCCAGCAGCCAAATTAGAGGGGGCGACCTGAGGACCCAGTACTTC. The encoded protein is CASSQIRGGDLRTQYF.

The CDR3, as DNA: TGTGCCAGTAGTGGGACTTGGGACAGAAGCTATGGCTACACCTTC. Its translation is CASSGTWDRSYGYTF. This rearrangement joins TRBV19 to TRBJ1-2; 7 bases match TRBD1. Germline CDR1 and CDR2: LNHDA and SQIVND (reference sequence). The CDR3 is 15 amino acids. Unmatched junction bases numbered 10, after V lost 5 bases and J lost 4 bases.

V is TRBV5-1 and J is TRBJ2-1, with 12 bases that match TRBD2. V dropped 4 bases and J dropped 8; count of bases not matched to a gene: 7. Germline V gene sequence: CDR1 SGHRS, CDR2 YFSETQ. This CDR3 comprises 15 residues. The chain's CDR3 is CASSQGTSGYDEQFF. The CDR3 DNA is TGCGCCAGCAGCCAGGGGACTAGCGGGTACGATGAGCAGTTCTTC.